Listed below are T cell receptor beta chains from one sample, sequenced in a study of PD-L1 blockade in urothelial cancer. Assay used: immunoSEQ multiplex PCR; TCRdb lists only in-frame clones, some missing. The data show about 36,000 clones, approximately 88% seen once. The material sequenced was PBMCs, taken around atezolizumab (anti-PD-L1) treatment. The source is a man aged 40-49 years with urothelial cancer. The CDR3 runs from the conserved cysteine through the conserved F or W. A D gene is named only where the DNA matches it firmly. Clone size is shown for a subset of rows, as once, few, many or a class of expanded clone.

V	D	size	J	DNA	CDR3
TRBV5-1	-	-	TRBJ2-4	TGCGCCAGCAGCAACCCCGGGACAAGCAAAAACATTCAGTACTTC	CASSNPGTSKNIQYF
TRBV6-5	-	-	TRBJ1-1	TGTGCCAGCAAGGGGGGGACTGAAGCTTTCTTT	CASKGGTEAFF
TRBV28	-	-	TRBJ1-5	TGTGCCAGCAGTAATGGGGGGGTGAGTCAGCCCCAGCATTTT	CASSNGGVSQPQHF
TRBV7-2	-	once	TRBJ2-7	TGTGCCAGCAGCAGCACCGGGTACGAGCAGTACTTC	CASSSTGYEQYF
TRBV5-8	-	-	TRBJ2-7	TGTGCCAGCAGCCGTACAGGGATCTCCTACGAGCAGTACTTC	CASSRTGISYEQYF
TRBV5-1	-	-	TRBJ2-1	TGCGCCAGCAGCTTGGAGCGCGTGACCTACAATGAGCAGTTCTTC	CASSLERVTYNEQFF
TRBV27	-	-	TRBJ1-4	TGTGCCAGCAGTTTAGGGGGGGCTTCGGGTGAAAAACTGTTTTTT	CASSLGGASGEKLFF
TRBV27	-	-	TRBJ1-4	TGTGCCAGCACCCGGAGGCCTCCTAGCCAAGGTTTAGGTGAAAAACTGTTTTTT	CASTRRPPSQGLGEKLFF
TRBV7-9	TRBD1	once	TRBJ2-7	TGTGCCAGCAGCTCTCCCTTTGGACAGGGCCGAATCTACGAGCAGTACTTC	CASSSPFGQGRIYEQYF
TRBV7-2	TRBD1	-	TRBJ2-2	TGTGCCAGCAGCGCAAGGGGGCAAAGGACCGGGGAGCTGTTTTTT	CASSARGQRTGELFF
TRBV2	-	-	TRBJ2-4	TGTGCCAGCAGGAGGACACTAGCCAAAAACATTCAGTACTTC	CASRRTLAKNIQYF
TRBV6-5	TRBD1	-	TRBJ1-5	TGTGCCAGCAGGGCAGGGGGAATCTCGGCGCAGCCCCAGCATTTT	CASRAGGISAQPQHF